These T cell receptor beta chains were read from a single sample in a study of response to subunit inactivated influenza vaccine. A single record per CDR3 protein comes from TCRdb applying MiXCR to the RT-PCR reads. The table has more than 200,000 distinct CDR3 sequences, 12% seen once; the top ten hold roughly 7.7%. Source: non-naive T cells sorted from PBMCs, taken around 14 days before vaccination. Receptors originate from a man in his fifties who received an inactivated influenza vaccine. Each CDR3 is given with its conserved first and last residue. A D gene is named only where the DNA matches it firmly. Some rows have no size entry. The others give once, few or many, or a class for an expanded clone.

>few|-|TRBJ2-1|TRBV20-1
TGCAGTGCTAGAGATCCCTTTTTGGGGATTCATGAGCAGTTCTTC
CSARDPFLGIHEQFF
>many|-|TRBJ2-1|TRBV29-1
TGCAGCGTCGGACAGATCAATGAGCAGTTCTTC
CSVGQINEQFF
>few|TRBD2|TRBJ2-3|TRBV20-1
TGCAGTGCTAGAGATAGGTTAGCGGGAGAGGCGGATACGCAGTATTTT
CSARDRLAGEADTQYF
>-|TRBD1|TRBJ2-7|TRBV28
TGTGCCAGCAGTAGGGACAGCGCACCCTACGAGCAGTACTTC
CASSRDSAPYEQYF
>many|-|TRBJ2-7|TRBV5-1
TGCGCCAGCAGCTTGGACAGCGAGGGCTACGAGCAGTACTTC
CASSLDSEGYEQYF
>-|TRBD1|TRBJ2-1|TRBV6-1
TGTGCCAGCAGGAGCGACAGGGGCGCCCTTAATGAGCAGTTCTTC
CASRSDRGALNEQFF
>few|-|TRBJ2-2|TRBV6-2/TRBV6-3
TGTGCCAGCAGTTACAGTCTGAACACCGGGGAGCTGTTTTTT
CASSYSLNTGELFF
>-|-|TRBJ1-4|TRBV29-1
TGCAGCGTTGGGGGAGAAACTAATGAAAAACTGTTTTTT
CSVGGETNEKLFF
>-|-|TRBJ2-5|TRBV7-8
TGTGCCAGCAGCTTTGGATTGACAGTCGTTATGGAGACCCAGTACTTC
CASSFGLTVVMETQYF
>-|-|TRBJ2-1|TRBV18
TGTGCCAGCTCACCACGCGCAGGGGAGAATGAGCAGTTCTTC
CASSPRAGENEQFF
>-|-|TRBJ1-5|TRBV19
TGTGCCAGTAGTATAGTAGTCACAGGGCAGCCCCAGCATTTT
CASSIVVTGQPQHF
>-|-|TRBJ2-1|TRBV7-9
TGTGCCAGCAGCCTGCGACAGGCGACCTACAATGAGCAGTTCTTC
CASSLRQATYNEQFF
>-|-|TRBJ1-2|TRBV7-2
TGTGCCAGCAGCCAAGAGCTTTACGGAGGCTACACCTTC
CASSQELYGGYTF
>many|-|TRBJ2-4|TRBV5-1
TGCGCCAGCAGCTTGCCCGAACCTCTAGCCAAAAACATTCAGTACTTC
CASSLPEPLAKNIQYF
>few|-|TRBJ2-2|TRBV28
TGTGCCAGCAGTTTGGGCACTTTCCCCTTCACACCCGGGGAGCTGTTTTTT
CASSLGTFPFTPGELFF
>many|TRBD2|TRBJ2-3|TRBV12-3/TRBV12-4
TGTGCCAGCAGACCAACTAGGGGAGGGACAGATACGCAGTATTTT
CASRPTRGGTDTQYF
>-|TRBD2|TRBJ2-5|TRBV4-2
TGTGCCAGCAGCCAAGGGCCAGCGGGGGCGACAATAGAGACCCAGTACTTC
CASSQGPAGATIETQYF
>few|-|TRBJ2-7|TRBV14
TGTGCCAGCAGCCCGGGACCCGCCGCCCCCGAGCAGTACTTC
CASSPGPAAPEQYF
>few|-|TRBJ2-1|TRBV2
TGTGCCAGCAGTTGGGACGGCCCCAAGGAGCAGTTCTTC
CASSWDGPKEQFF
>many|-|TRBJ1-4|TRBV9
TGTGCCAGCAGCTCCAGGGGTGGTGAAAAACTGTTTTTT
CASSSRGGEKLFF
>many|-|TRBJ2-1|TRBV20-1
TGCAGTGCTAGACCAAGGACCCGTAGATCCTACAATGAGCAGTTCTTC
CSARPRTRRSYNEQFF
>many|TRBD1|TRBJ2-5|TRBV24-1
TGTGCCACCAGTGAGGGGGGACAGGGGAGTGAGACCCAGTACTTC
CATSEGGQGSETQYF
>many|-|TRBJ2-7|TRBV12-3/TRBV12-4
TGTGCCAGCAGTCATAACCCGACAGGTCCCTACGAGCAGTACTTC
CASSHNPTGPYEQYF
>many|-|TRBJ2-3|TRBV15
TGTGCCACCAGCAGAGATAACCCCCAGGGAGGTTATACGCAGTATTTT
CATSRDNPQGGYTQYF
>many|-|TRBJ2-3|TRBV5-5
TGTGCCAGCAGCCCTCTCCAGCGGACAGATACGCAGTATTTT
CASSPLQRTDTQYF
>many|-|TRBJ2-1|TRBV28
TGTGCCACGACGTCCCTTATAGAGGGTGAGCAGTTCTTC
CATTSLIEGEQFF
>-|TRBD2|TRBJ2-5|TRBV5-1
TGCGCCAGCAGCTTGGGGACTAGCGAGAAAGAGACCCAGTACTTC
CASSLGTSEKETQYF
>many|-|TRBJ2-2|TRBV5-1
TGCGCCAGCAGCTTGTGGCAGGGGAACACCGGGGAGCTGTTTTTT
CASSLWQGNTGELFF
>few|-|TRBJ1-5|TRBV6-2/TRBV6-3
TGTGCCGCAAGGAGTGCAGGGTCCTATAGCAATCAGCCCCAGCATTTT
CAARSAGSYSNQPQHF
>-|TRBD2|TRBJ2-1|TRBV20-1
TGCAGTGCTAGAGTAGCAGCGGGAGCTAACAATGAGCAGTTCTTC
CSARVAAGANNEQFF
>-|-|TRBJ2-7|TRBV4-2
TGTGCCAGCAGCCAAGAGCGGTCCAGTGTCTACGAGCAGTACTTC
CASSQERSSVYEQYF
>-|-|TRBJ2-2|TRBV12-3/TRBV12-4
TGTGCCAGCAGTCCCCGACAGAGCTTCACCGGGGAGCTGTTTTTT
CASSPRQSFTGELFF
>-|-|TRBJ2-7|TRBV4-3
TGCGCCAGCAGCCAAGATTTGGGGGGCGAGCAGTACTTC
CASSQDLGGEQYF
>few|-|TRBJ2-5|TRBV5-1
TGCGCCAGCAGCTTGCGGGCCTCAACACGGGAGACCCAGTACTTC
CASSLRASTRETQYF
>-|-|TRBJ2-3|TRBV15
TGTGCCACCAGCAGAGACGGGTACGCAGATACGCAGTATTTT
CATSRDGYADTQYF
>few|-|TRBJ2-1|TRBV28
TGTGCCAGCAGTCTAGAAGCCGATGAGCAGTTCTTC
CASSLEADEQFF
>many|-|TRBJ2-7|TRBV6-5
TGTGCCAGCAGCTCGGGCGGTTACGAGCAGTACTTC
CASSSGGYEQYF
>-|-|TRBJ1-3|TRBV4-1
TGCGCCAGCAGCCAAGCGGTTTATGGAAACACCATATATTTT
CASSQAVYGNTIYF
>few|-|TRBJ1-6|TRBV18
TGTGCCAGCTCGCGGACGGAAAAAGGCTCACCCCTCCACTTT
CASSRTEKGSPLHF
>-|TRBD2|TRBJ2-7|TRBV5-1
TGCGCCAGCAGCTTGCAGGCTAGCGGCTACGAGCAGTACTTC
CASSLQASGYEQYF
>-|TRBD1|TRBJ2-5|TRBV11-3
TGTGCCAGCAGCTTAGGCGACAGGGGCGGAGGAGAGACCCAGTACTTC
CASSLGDRGGGETQYF
>few|-|TRBJ1-2|TRBV6-1
TGTGCCAGCAGTGACTTCCGAGACTCTGGCTACACCTTC
CASSDFRDSGYTF
>few|-|TRBJ1-6|TRBV10-3
TGTGCCATCAAGGACGAGTGGAATAATTCACCCCTCCACTTT
CAIKDEWNNSPLHF
>few|-|TRBJ2-7|TRBV25-1
TGTGCCAGCAGTGGGCCCCCCACCAACCTGGGGGAGCAGTACTTC
CASSGPPTNLGEQYF
>-|-|TRBJ2-5|TRBV20-1
TGCAGTGCCCGGGGATATCAAGAGACCCAGTACTTC
CSARGYQETQYF
>few|-|TRBJ1-3|TRBV5-6
TGTGCCAGCAGCCCGGCATCTGACCGCTTCTCTGGAAACACCATATATTTT
CASSPASDRFSGNTIYF
>-|-|TRBJ1-2|TRBV5-1
TGCGCCAGCAGCGAGACACAGGGAAACTATGGCTACACCTTC
CASSETQGNYGYTF
>-|-|TRBJ1-5|TRBV18
TGTGCCAGCCGTTCCGGTGGGAATAGCAATCAGCCCCAGCATTTT
CASRSGGNSNQPQHF
>few|TRBD2|TRBJ2-1|TRBV5-4
TGTGCCAGCAGCTCCCAAGCGGGATCTAGAGATGAGCAGTTCTTC
CASSSQAGSRDEQFF
>-|-|TRBJ2-3|TRBV5-4
TGTGCCAGCCAGGGCCTAACGCGGGATACGCAGTATTTT
CASQGLTRDTQYF
>many|-|TRBJ2-3|TRBV29-1
TGCAGCGTTGAATCTCTTCGGTATACGCAGTATTTT
CSVESLRYTQYF
>-|TRBD1|TRBJ1-2|TRBV27
TGTGCCAGCGCCCCGGGACAGAGCCACTATGGCTACACCTTC
CASAPGQSHYGYTF
>-|-|TRBJ2-1|TRBV7-2
TGTGCCAGCAGCTTAGCGCGATTGAGCGGAGCTTACAATGAGCAGTTCTTC
CASSLARLSGAYNEQFF